The 28 T cell receptor beta chains given below trace back to one sample, sequenced in a study of OX40 agonist ivuxolimab in advanced cancers. Generated by immunoSEQ multiplex PCR, the TCRdb table keeps only in-frame clones and is missing some. The sample yields approximately 69,000 clones, 84% seen once. Source: CD4+ or CD8+ T cells sorted from blood, taken in a trial of the OX40 agonist ivuxolimab. The receptors were gathered from an adult with an advanced solid tumor such as melanoma, head and neck, liver or kidney cancer.

The chain carries TRBV12-2 and TRBJ2-3; whether TRBD2, the table's D call, matches the DNA was not checked. TRBV12-2 corresponds to a pseudogene. The CDR3 length is 19 residues. The CDR3 DNA reads TGTGCAAGTCGCTTAGCTGATAATGAGAGCGGGGGAGGATCGGATACGCAGTATTTT. Amino acid sequence: CASRLADNESGGGSDTQYF.

This clone was found once. This sequence joins TRBV7-2 and TRBJ1-3; no clear D. CDR3 length: 16 residues. Germline values: CDR1 SGHTA, CDR2 FQGNSA. Trimming cost V 1 base and J 0 bases, with 10 bases left between them. CDR3 DNA: TGTGCCAGCAGCTTAGGGCAGAGTTACTCTGGAAACACCATATATTTT. Protein: CASSLGQSYSGNTIYF.

Only a few counts were recorded for this clone. V is TRBV5-1 and J is TRBJ1-6; D is uncertain. Germline V lookup: CDR1 SGHRS, CDR2 YFSETQ. CDR3 length: 16 amino acids. V lost 2 bases and J lost 0, with 9 bases in between. The CDR3 DNA sequence: TGCGCCAGCAGCTTCGGGAGGAGCTCCTATAATTCACCCCTCCACTTT. It is translated as CASSFGRSSYNSPLHF.

The chain combines TRBV7-2 with TRBJ1-1, with D hard to call. The CDR3 totals 13 residues. Deletions cut 0 bases from V and 5 bases from J, with 7 bases between. Germline-derived CDR1 and CDR2 are SGHTA and FQGNSA. The CDR3 loop is CASSLALETEAFF. The CDR3 DNA reads TGTGCCAGCAGCTTAGCGTTGGAGACTGAAGCTTTCTTT.

The V call is TRBV5-1, the J call TRBJ2-5; 10 positions agree with TRBD2. Germline V gene sequence: CDR1 SGHRS, CDR2 YFSETQ. CDR3 length: 14 residues. After removal of 0 bases from V and 13 bases from J, the junction contained 9 bases not matched to a gene. The CDR3, as DNA: TGCGCCAGCAGCTTGGGGCTAGCGGGGGCTTCGCCGTACTTC. Amino acids: CASSLGLAGASPYF. Together with reference TRBV5-1 and TRBJ2-5, the CDR3 gives the full variable domain: KAGVTQTPRYLIKTRGQQVTLSCSPISGHRSVSWYQQTPGQGLQFLFEYFSETQRNKGNFPGRFSGRQFSNSRSEMNVSTLELGDSALYLCASSLGLAGASPYFGPGTRLLVL.

The table lists this clone with a count of one. V is TRBV5-1 and J is TRBJ1-3; no firm D call. CDR3 length equals 15 residues. In germline, CDR1 is SGHRS, CDR2 YFSETQ. Trimming cost V 0 bases and J 0 bases, with 7 bases left between them. CDR3: CASSLGEGSGNTIYF. CDR3 bases: TGCGCCAGCAGCTTGGGAGAAGGCTCTGGAAACACCATATATTTT. Supplemented by reference TRBV5-1 and TRBJ1-3, the full variable domain reads KAGVTQTPRYLIKTRGQQVTLSCSPISGHRSVSWYQQTPGQGLQFLFEYFSETQRNKGNFPGRFSGRQFSNSRSEMNVSTLELGDSALYLCASSLGEGSGNTIYFGEGSWLTVV.

This clone was seen just once. This chain joins TRBV11-1 and TRBJ2-7; D is uncertain. Germline V gene sequence: CDR1 SGHAT, CDR2 FQDESV (reference sequence). V lost 5 bases to trimming and J lost 5 bases, with 13 bases between them. The CDR3 contains 13 residues. This chain's CDR3 is CASSPPYTNEQYF. The CDR3 bases are TGTGCCAGCAGCCCTCCGTACACCAACGAGCAGTACTTC.

The chain has TRBV19 and TRBJ2-4, with D possibly matching TRBD1 (6 bases). This CDR3 has 14 amino acids. The V and J ends lost 5 bases and 4 bases respectively, with 12 bases between them. Looked up from germline, CDR1 is LNHDA and CDR2 is SQIVND (reference sequence). The CDR3 region is CASSVQGGKNIQYF. Here the CDR3 DNA reads TGTGCCAGTAGTGTACAGGGCGGGAAAAACATTCAGTACTTC.

As regards this clone: Other DNA sequences from this sample encode an identical CDR3 as well. V and J are TRBV7-9 and TRBJ1-6; D unclear. V gave up 5 bases and J gave up 7 bases, with 6 bases separating them. Germline lookup yields CDR1 SEHNR and CDR2 FQNEAQ (reference sequence). CDR3 length: 12 residues. The CDR3 sequence is CASSLGNSPLHF. The CDR3, as DNA: TGTGCCAGCAGCCTCGGGAATTCACCCCTCCACTTT.

This clone showed up just a few times. The chain joins TRBV19 to TRBJ1-6; TRBD1 matches 8 bases. Trimming took 3 bases from V and 6 from J; bases not matched to a gene: 10. Germline-derived CDR1 and CDR2 are LNHDA and SQIVND (reference sequence). CDR3 length equals 17 residues. CDR3 sequence reads: CASSIQGASLGNSPLHF. The CDR3 region has the DNA TGTGCCAGTAGTATTCAGGGGGCGTCTTTGGGTAATTCACCCCTCCACTTT.

This CDR3 is CASQKGGNEQFF. In DNA, the CDR3 is TGTGCCAGCCAGAAGGGAGGCAATGAGCAGTTCTTC. This chain connects TRBV7-2 to TRBJ2-1; D possibly corresponds to TRBD2 (6 bases). The CDR3 is made up of 12 amino acids. V dropped 8 bases and J dropped 6 bases, with 11 bases sitting between them. Germline V gene data show CDR1 as SGHTA and CDR2 as FQGNSA.

This clone has just one count. This chain links TRBV6-1 with TRBJ2-3, with 8 nucleotides matching TRBD2. CDR1 is MNHNS, CDR2 SASEGT, per germline. J lost 0 bases, V lost 5 bases, and 1 base had no gene match. The CDR3 consists of 14 residues. The CDR3 DNA follows: TGTGCCAGCAGTATAGCGGGGAGCACAGATACGCAGTATTTT. This encodes CASSIAGSTDTQYF.

This clone is a singleton in its sample. This chain joins TRBV11-3 and TRBJ1-1; the D is unclear. The length of the CDR3 is 14 residues. V was trimmed by 0 bases and J by 0 bases, leaving 5 bases between them. CDR1 is SGHNT, CDR2 YENEEA, per germline. CDR3 sequence: CASSLDGVNTEAFF. The CDR3 DNA is TGTGCCAGCAGCTTAGATGGGGTGAACACTGAAGCTTTCTTT.

This sequence joins TRBV4-2 and TRBJ2-3, with TRBD2 identical over 9 bases. The CDR3 covers 17 residues. Germline values: CDR1 LGHNA, CDR2 YNFKEQ. J was trimmed by 2 bases and V by 2 bases; bases with no gene match: 8. The CDR3, as DNA: TGTGCCAGCAGCCAACGGAGCGGGGGGCCCGACACAGATACGCAGTATTTT. As protein: CASSQRSGGPDTDTQYF.

The chain is built from TRBV9 and TRBJ2-1, with 7 nucleotides matching TRBD2. This CDR3 has 15 amino acids. Germline CDR1 is SGDLS and CDR2 is YYNGEE. V shed 1 base and J 1 base; nucleotides not matched to a gene: 2. The chain's CDR3 is CASSVTSVSYNEQFF. In DNA, the CDR3 is TGTGCCAGCAGCGTAACTAGCGTTTCCTACAATGAGCAGTTCTTC.

The J gene is TRBJ1-1, the V gene TRBV28; 7 bases are a match to TRBD1. Germline V lookup: CDR1 MDHEN, CDR2 SYDVKM. The CDR3 covers 11 residues. The V segment lost 6 bases and the J segment 11 bases; nucleotides outside the gene matches: 6. The DNA of the CDR3 is TGTGCCAGCAGGTCGACAGGGAGGGCTTTCTTT. Encoded protein: CASRSTGRAFF.

The chain employs TRBV5-8 and TRBJ2-1, with unresolved D. The germline V gene has CDR1 SGHTS and CDR2 YDEGEE. This CDR3 is 15 amino acids long. V was cut by 1 base and J by 0 bases, with 8 bases left in between. CDR3 DNA sequence: TGTGCCAGCAGCTTGACACAGTACTCCTACAATGAGCAGTTCTTC. It yields the protein CASSLTQYSYNEQFF.

The genes are TRBV6-5 and TRBJ2-5; TRBD1 aligns across 9 bases. J lost 4 bases, V lost 2 bases, and 5 bases had no gene match. Per germline, CDR1 MNHEY and CDR2 SVGAGI. The length of the CDR3 is 15 residues. CDR3 nucleotide sequence: TGTGCCAGCAGTTACCTTCGGGACAGGGCAGAGACCCAGTACTTC. Protein sequence: CASSYLRDRAETQYF.

The chain couples TRBV4-3 to TRBJ1-1; D perhaps matches TRBD1 (6 bases). CDR1 is LGHNA, CDR2 YSLEER, per germline. The V gene lost 0 bases and the J gene lost 5 bases, with 16 bases spanning the gap. This CDR3 is built from 16 residues. CDR3 in DNA: TGCGCCAGCAGCCAAGATCCCAGGGGTGGGAAGACTGAAGCTTTCTTT. It yields the protein CASSQDPRGGKTEAFF.

V is TRBV4-1 and J is TRBJ1-2; TRBD1 is a possible D gene (6 bases). Germline lookup yields CDR1 MGHRA and CDR2 YSYEKL. The CDR3 is 18 amino acids. Trimming took 2 bases from V and 0 from J, leaving 19 bases between them. The CDR3: CASSQSTGTRDANYGYTF. The CDR3 DNA reads TGCGCCAGCAGCCAATCTACAGGGACCCGAGACGCTAACTATGGCTACACCTTC.

V and J are TRBV5-4 and TRBJ2-7; 7 positions agree with TRBD1. CDR1 SGHNT and CDR2 YYREEE come from the germline V gene (reference sequence). The CDR3 totals 16 residues. The junction had 10 bases not matched to a gene; V was cut back by 0 bases and J by 4 bases. CDR3 in DNA: TGTGCCAGCAGCTTGGCAGGGGGTCTCTCTTTTTACGAGCAGTACTTC. Protein: CASSLAGGLSFYEQYF.

This rearrangement joins TRBV2 to TRBJ1-2, with TRBD1 matching 7 bases. Germline V gene sequence: CDR1 SNHLY, CDR2 FYNNEI. The CDR3 is made up of 13 amino acids. Losses at the gene ends were 6 bases for V and 1 base for J; bases not matched to a gene: 2. CDR3 in amino acids: CASRRDSNYGYTF. Here the CDR3 DNA reads TGTGCCAGCAGGCGGGACAGTAACTATGGCTACACCTTC.

This clone was observed once. The gene calls are TRBV6-5 and TRBJ1-6, with TRBD1 matching 8 bases. J gave up 10 bases and V 11 bases, and 10 bases lay outside the gene matches. CDR3 length: 13 amino acids. Per germline, CDR1 MNHEY and CDR2 SVGAGI. The CDR3 region is CAVGTGGSSPLHF. The DNA of the CDR3 is TGTGCCGTGGGAACAGGGGGAAGCTCACCCCTCCACTTT.

For the CDR3, the DNA is TGTGCCAGCAGCTTAGTGGGACAGGAAAATCAGCCCCAGCATTTT. Its protein product is CASSLVGQENQPQHF. This rearrangement joins TRBV7-2 to TRBJ1-5, with TRBD1 identical over 8 bases. The trim removed 1 base at V and 4 bases at J, leaving 3 bases unmatched. The CDR3 is made up of 15 amino acids. CDR1 is SGHTA and CDR2 is FQGNSA in the germline V gene.

The chain uses TRBV5-4 and TRBJ1-2, with 8 bases aligning to TRBD1. The germline gives CDR1 SGHNT, CDR2 YYREEE (reference sequence). CDR3 length: 15 residues. V was pared by 1 base and J by 3 bases, with 5 bases of the junction left unmatched. In DNA, the CDR3 is TGTGCCAGCAGCTTGAGCAGGGGGCTTGACTATGGCTACACCTTC. Protein sequence: CASSLSRGLDYGYTF. Complete variable domain (other parts from reference TRBV5-4 and TRBJ1-2): ETGVTQSPTHLIKTRGQQVTLRCSSQSGHNTVSWYQQALGQGPQFIFQYYREEENGRGNFPPRFSGLQFPNYSSELNVNALELDDSALYLCASSLSRGLDYGYTFGSGTRLTVV.

The chain combines TRBV7-6 with TRBJ2-1; 10 bases are shared with TRBD2. The germline V gene encodes CDR1 SGHVS and CDR2 FNYEAQ. The CDR3 is 14 residues long. The V gene end was trimmed by 4 bases and the J gene end by 6 bases; junction bases not matched to a gene: 3. Written as DNA, the CDR3 is TGTGCCAGCAGCTCCCGACTAGCGGGCAATGAGCAGTTCTTC. Translating gives CASSSRLAGNEQFF.

The rearrangement joins TRBV21-1 to TRBJ2-2; the table assigns TRBD2, which was not confirmed against the DNA. TRBV21-1 is designated a pseudogene. This CDR3 comprises 15 residues. For the CDR3, the DNA is TGTGCCAGCAGCAATTGCGGGGTGGGAACCGGGGAGCTGTTTTTT. Its translation is CASSNCGVGTGELFF.

The chain has TRBV7-2 and TRBJ2-7; weak D call: TRBD1 (5 bases). CDR1 and CDR2 (germline): SGHTA, FQGNSA. This CDR3 is built from 13 residues. V lost 5 bases, J lost 5 bases, and 13 bases lay in between. The DNA of the CDR3 is TGTGCCAGCAGCCCAGGGTCGGTAAACGAGCAGTACTTC. This sequence encodes CASSPGSVNEQYF.